The 9 T cell receptor beta chains listed next were all sequenced from one sample in a study of CD8+ T cells in alopecia areata. Reverse transcribed after extraction, RNA yielded cDNA as the sequencing template. TCRdb keeps only in-frame clones here, not all; method: immunoSEQ multiplex PCR. The sample holds 140,000 to 150,000 clones, 50% to 65% seen once. Treatment of the sample: oral pan-JAK inhibitor, 5-10 mg twice daily. This material consisted of CD8+ T cells sorted from blood, taken at week 4, from a patient treated with tofacitinib. The receptor set was obtained from a human donor with alopecia areata.

This clone was seen only once. The rearrangement uses TRBV30 and TRBJ2-7; the D is unclear. Germline V gives CDR1 GTSNPN, CDR2 SVGIG (reference sequence). Deletions cut 2 bases from V and 7 bases from J, with 9 bases between. The CDR3 runs 11 residues. CDR3 coding DNA: TGTGCCTGGAGTCCGGGCTGGGAGCAGTACTTC. It specifies CAWSPGWEQYF.

The V call is TRBV25-1, the J call TRBJ1-2; 8 nucleotides match TRBD1. CDR1 MGHDK and CDR2 SYGVNS come from the germline V gene. The CDR3 has 17 amino acids. Trimming took 4 bases from V and 4 from J; bases not matched to a gene: 14. The CDR3 DNA sequence: TGTGCCAGCAGTGGGCCGACAGGGGCCGATGAGATCTATGGCTACACCTTC. This sequence encodes CASSGPTGADEIYGYTF.

The J gene is TRBJ2-5, the V gene TRBV27; D may match TRBD1 or TRBD2 (7 bases each). This CDR3 is 16 amino acids long. V was clipped by 5 bases and J by 5 bases, with 21 bases between them. Germline lookup yields CDR1 MNHEY and CDR2 SMNVEV (reference sequence). The CDR3 region is CASSPGGGKVVETQYF. The CDR3 coding sequence is TGTGCCAGCAGTCCAGGGGGGGGGAAGGTTGTCGAGACCCAGTACTTC.

This clone has a handful of counts. V usage is TRBV10-3 and J usage is TRBJ2-7, with D unresolved. CDR3 length equals 13 residues. Germline V gives CDR1 ENHRY, CDR2 SYGVKD. Trimming shortened V by 2 bases and J by 2 bases, and 7 bases separated the two germline ends. This CDR3 is CAISEKGAYEQYF. The CDR3 DNA reads TGTGCCATCAGTGAGAAAGGAGCCTACGAGCAGTACTTC.

This chain links TRBV5-6 with TRBJ2-7, with D perhaps matching TRBD2 (6 bases). V lost 1 base to trimming and J lost 3 bases, with 14 bases between them. In germline, CDR1 is SGHDT, CDR2 YYEEEE. There are 15 residues in the CDR3. The CDR3 is CASSLTGGELYEQYF. CDR3 bases: TGTGCCAGCAGCTTGACCGGAGGGGAGCTCTACGAGCAGTACTTC.

This sequence joins TRBV27 and TRBJ1-5; D gene unclear. CDR3 size: 14 residues. Germline CDR1 is MNHEY and CDR2 is SMNVEV (reference sequence). Trimming took 2 bases from V and 5 from J, leaving 10 bases between them. CDR3 sequence reads: CASSLTSSDQPQHF. The CDR3 DNA reads as TGTGCCAGCAGTTTAACCAGCTCTGATCAGCCCCAGCATTTT.

The chain recombines TRBV5-6 with TRBJ1-1; no clear D gene. CDR3 length: 14 amino acids. CDR1 and CDR2 (germline): SGHDT, YYEEEE. Trimming pared 2 bases from V and 4 bases from J, leaving 12 bases between. Written as DNA, the CDR3 is TGTGCCAGCAGCTTTCCTCTGAACGGCACTGAAGCTTTCTTT. It codes for CASSFPLNGTEAFF.

The chain joins TRBV5-4 to TRBJ2-7; D might be TRBD1 (7 bases). The V gene lost 0 bases and the J gene lost 5 bases, with 18 bases spanning the gap. Germline-derived CDR1 and CDR2 are SGHNT and YYREEE (reference sequence). This CDR3 is 16 amino acids long. The CDR3 region has the DNA TGTGCCAGCAGCTTGGCCTCAGGGGGGCTGGAAGACGAGCAGTACTTC. It encodes CASSLASGGLEDEQYF.

This chain joins TRBV5-6 and TRBJ2-2, with D unresolved. CDR1 is SGHDT, CDR2 YYEEEE, per germline. This CDR3 contains 12 residues. V was clipped by 2 bases and J by 7 bases, with 6 bases between them. Here the CDR3 DNA reads TGTGCCAGCAGCTTTCCCCGCGGGGAGCTGTTTTTT. Encoded protein: CASSFPRGELFF.